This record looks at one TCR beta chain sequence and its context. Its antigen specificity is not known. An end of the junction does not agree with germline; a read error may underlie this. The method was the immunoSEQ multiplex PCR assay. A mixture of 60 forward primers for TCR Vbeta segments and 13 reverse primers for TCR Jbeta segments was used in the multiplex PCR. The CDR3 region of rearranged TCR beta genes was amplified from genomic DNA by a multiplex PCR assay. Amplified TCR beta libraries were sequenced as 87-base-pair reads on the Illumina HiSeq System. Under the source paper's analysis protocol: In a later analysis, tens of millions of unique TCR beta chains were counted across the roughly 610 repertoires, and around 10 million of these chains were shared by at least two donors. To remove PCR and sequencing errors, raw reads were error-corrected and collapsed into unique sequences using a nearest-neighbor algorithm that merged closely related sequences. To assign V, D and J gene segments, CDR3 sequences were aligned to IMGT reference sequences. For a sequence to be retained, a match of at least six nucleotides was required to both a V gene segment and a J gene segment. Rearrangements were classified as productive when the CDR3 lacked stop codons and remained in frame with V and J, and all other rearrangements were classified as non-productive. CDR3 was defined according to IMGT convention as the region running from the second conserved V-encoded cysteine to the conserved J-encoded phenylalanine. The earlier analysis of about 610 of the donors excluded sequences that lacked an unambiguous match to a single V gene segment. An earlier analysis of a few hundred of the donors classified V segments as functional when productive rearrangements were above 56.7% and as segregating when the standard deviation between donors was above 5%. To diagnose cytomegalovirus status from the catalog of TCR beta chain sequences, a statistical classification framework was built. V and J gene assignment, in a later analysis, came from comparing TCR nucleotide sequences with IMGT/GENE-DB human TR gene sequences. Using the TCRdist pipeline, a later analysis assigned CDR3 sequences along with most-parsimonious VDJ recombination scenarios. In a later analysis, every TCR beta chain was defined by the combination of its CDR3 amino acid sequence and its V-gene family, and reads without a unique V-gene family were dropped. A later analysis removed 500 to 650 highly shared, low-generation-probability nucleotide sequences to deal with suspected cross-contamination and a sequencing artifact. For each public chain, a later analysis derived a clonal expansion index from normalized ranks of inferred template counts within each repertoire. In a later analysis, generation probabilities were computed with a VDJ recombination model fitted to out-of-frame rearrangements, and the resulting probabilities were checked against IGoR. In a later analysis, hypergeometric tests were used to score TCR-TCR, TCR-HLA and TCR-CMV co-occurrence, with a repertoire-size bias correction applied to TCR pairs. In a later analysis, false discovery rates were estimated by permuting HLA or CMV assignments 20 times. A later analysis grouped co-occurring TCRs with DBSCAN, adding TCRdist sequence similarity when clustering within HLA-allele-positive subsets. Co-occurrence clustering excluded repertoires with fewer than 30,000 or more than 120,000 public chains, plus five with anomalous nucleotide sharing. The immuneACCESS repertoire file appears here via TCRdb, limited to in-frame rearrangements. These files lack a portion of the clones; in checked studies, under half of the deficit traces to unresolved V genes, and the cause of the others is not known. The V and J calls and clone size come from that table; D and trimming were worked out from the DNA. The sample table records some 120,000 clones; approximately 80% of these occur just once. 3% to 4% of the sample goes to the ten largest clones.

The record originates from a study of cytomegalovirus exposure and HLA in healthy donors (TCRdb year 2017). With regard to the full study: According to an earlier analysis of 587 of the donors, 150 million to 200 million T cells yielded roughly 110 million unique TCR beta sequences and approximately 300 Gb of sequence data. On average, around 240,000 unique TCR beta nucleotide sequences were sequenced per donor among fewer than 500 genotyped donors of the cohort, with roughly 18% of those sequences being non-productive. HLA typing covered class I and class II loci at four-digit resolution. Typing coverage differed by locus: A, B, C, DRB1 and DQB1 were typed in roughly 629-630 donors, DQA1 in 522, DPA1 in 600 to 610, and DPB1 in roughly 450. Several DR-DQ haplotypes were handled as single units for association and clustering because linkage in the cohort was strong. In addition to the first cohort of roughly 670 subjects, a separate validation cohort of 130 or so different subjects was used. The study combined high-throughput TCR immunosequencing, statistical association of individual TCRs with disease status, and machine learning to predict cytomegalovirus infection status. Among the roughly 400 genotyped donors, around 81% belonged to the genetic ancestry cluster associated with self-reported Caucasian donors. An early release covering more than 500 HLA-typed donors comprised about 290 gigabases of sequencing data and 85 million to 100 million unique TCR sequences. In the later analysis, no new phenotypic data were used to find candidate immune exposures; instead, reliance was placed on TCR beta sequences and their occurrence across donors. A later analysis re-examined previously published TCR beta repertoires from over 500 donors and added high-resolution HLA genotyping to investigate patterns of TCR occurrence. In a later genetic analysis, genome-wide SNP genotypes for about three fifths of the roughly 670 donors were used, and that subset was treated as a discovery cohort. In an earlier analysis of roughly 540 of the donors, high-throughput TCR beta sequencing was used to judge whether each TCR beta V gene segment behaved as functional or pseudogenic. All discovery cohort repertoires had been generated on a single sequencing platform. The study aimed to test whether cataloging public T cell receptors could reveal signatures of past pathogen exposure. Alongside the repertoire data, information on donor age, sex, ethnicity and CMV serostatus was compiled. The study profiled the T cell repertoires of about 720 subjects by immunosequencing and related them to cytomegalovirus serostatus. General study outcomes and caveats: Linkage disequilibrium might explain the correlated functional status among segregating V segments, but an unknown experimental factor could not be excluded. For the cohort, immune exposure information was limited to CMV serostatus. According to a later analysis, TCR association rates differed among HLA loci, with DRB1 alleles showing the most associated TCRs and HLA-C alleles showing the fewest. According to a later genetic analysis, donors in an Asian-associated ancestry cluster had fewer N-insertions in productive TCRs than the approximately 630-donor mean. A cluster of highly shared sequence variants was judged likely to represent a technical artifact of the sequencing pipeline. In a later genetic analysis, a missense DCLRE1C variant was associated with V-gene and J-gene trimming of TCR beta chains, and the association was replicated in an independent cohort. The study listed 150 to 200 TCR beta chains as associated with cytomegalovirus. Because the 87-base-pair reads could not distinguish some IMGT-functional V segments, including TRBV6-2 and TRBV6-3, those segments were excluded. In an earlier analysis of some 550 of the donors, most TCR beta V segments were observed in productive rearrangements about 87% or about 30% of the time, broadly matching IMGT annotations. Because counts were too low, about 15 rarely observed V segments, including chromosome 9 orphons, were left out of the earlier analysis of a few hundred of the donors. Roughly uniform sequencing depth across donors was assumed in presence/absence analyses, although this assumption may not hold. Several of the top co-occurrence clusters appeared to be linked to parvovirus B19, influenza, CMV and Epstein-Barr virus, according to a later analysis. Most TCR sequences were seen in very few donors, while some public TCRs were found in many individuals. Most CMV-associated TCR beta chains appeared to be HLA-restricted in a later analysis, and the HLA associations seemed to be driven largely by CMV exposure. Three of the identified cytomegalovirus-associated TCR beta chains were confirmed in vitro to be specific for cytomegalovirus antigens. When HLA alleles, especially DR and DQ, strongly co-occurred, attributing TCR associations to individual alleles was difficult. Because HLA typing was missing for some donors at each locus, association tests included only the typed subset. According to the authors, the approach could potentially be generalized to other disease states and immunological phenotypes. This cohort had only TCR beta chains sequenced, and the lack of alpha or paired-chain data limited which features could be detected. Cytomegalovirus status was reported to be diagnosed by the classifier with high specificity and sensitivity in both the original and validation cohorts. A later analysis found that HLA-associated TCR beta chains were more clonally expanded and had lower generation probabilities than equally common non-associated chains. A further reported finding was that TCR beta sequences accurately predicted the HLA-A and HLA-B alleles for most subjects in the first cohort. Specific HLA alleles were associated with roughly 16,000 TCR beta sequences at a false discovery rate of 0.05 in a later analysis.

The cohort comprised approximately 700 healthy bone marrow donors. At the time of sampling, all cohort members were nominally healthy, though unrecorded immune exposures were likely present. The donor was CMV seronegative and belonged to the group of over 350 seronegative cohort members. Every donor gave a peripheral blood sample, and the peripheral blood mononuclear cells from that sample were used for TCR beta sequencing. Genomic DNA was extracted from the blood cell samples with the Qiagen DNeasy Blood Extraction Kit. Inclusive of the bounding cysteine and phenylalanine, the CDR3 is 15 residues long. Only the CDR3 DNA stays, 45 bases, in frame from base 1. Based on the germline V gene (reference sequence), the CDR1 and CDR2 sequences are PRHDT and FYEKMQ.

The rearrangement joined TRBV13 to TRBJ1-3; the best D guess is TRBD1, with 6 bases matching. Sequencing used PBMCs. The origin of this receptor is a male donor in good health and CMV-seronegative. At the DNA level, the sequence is TGTGCCAGCAGCATAGGGACAAACTCTGGAAACACCATATATTTT. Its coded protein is CASSIGTNSGNTIYF.